One sample yielded the 11 T cell receptor beta chains listed below, sequenced in a study of T cells in Graves' hyperthyroidism and ophthalmopathy. Amplified regions were TCR beta CDR3 sequences from RNA transcripts. The TCR CDR3 was amplified in a first-round RT-PCR using the HTBI primer set. From the multiplex PCR reads, TCRdb called clonotypes with MiXCR, one entry per CDR3 protein. The sample contains approximately 400,000 distinct CDR3 sequences, roughly 25% of which appear only once. Sequenced material: blood. These receptors were collected from a man aged 50 to 60 with Graves' hyperthyroidism.

This clonotype appeared a single time. The chain combines TRBV20-1 with TRBJ2-2; 8 bases line up with TRBD2. Germline CDR1 DFQATT, CDR2 SNEGSKA (reference sequence). The ends lost 6 bases at V and 7 bases at J; junction bases unmatched: 13. The CDR3 loop spans 15 amino acids. CDR3 amino acids: CSASTTGTSNGELFF. For the CDR3, the DNA is TGCAGTGCGTCGACGACCGGGACTAGTAACGGGGAGCTGTTTTTT.

This clonotype came up a few times. CDR3 in DNA: TGCGCCAGCAGCCCATCCGGGGCACCAGAGACCCAGTACTTC. This translates into CASSPSGAPETQYF. The genes are TRBV4-1 and TRBJ2-5; either TRBD1 or TRBD2 may fit D (5 bases each). V was shortened by 4 bases and J by 4 bases, with 13 bases between the two germline ends. The CDR3 spans 14 residues. Germline values: CDR1 MGHRA, CDR2 YSYEKL.

The chain combines TRBV19 with TRBJ2-2; D remains ambiguous. Per germline, CDR1 LNHDA and CDR2 SQIVND (reference sequence). The CDR3 length is 16 residues. With 7 bases removed from V and 3 bases from J, the gap between germline ends came to 18 bases. The CDR3 loop reads CASTTAARSDTGELFF. In DNA form, the CDR3 reads TGTGCCAGTACCACGGCAGCACGTTCGGACACCGGGGAGCTGTTTTTT. The variable domain in full, completed from reference TRBV19 and TRBJ2-2, reads DGGITQSPKYLFRKEGQNVTLSCEQNLNHDAMYWYRQDPGQGLRLIYYSQIVNDFQKGDIAEGYSVSREKKESFPLTVTSAQKNPTAFYLCASTTAARSDTGELFFGEGSRLTVL.

The chain is built from TRBV19 and TRBJ1-1; tentatively, D is TRBD1 (5 bases). V lost 3 bases and J lost 11, with 13 bases in between. The CDR3 is made up of 12 amino acids. Germline-derived CDR1 and CDR2 are LNHDA and SQIVND (reference sequence). As DNA, the CDR3 is TGTGCCAGTAGTATTTGGGGACTCGAGGCTTTCTTT. Its translation: CASSIWGLEAFF.

This clonotype showed up just a few times. The rearrangement uses TRBV6-1 and TRBJ1-1; D uncertain. V was pared by 5 bases and J by 5 bases, with 12 bases between. Germline values: CDR1 MNHNS, CDR2 SASEGT. The CDR3 is 13 residues long. The CDR3, as DNA: TGTGCCAGCAGTCCGGCGGGGTGGACTGAAGCTTTCTTT. As protein: CASSPAGWTEAFF.

The J gene is TRBJ2-3, the V gene TRBV28; no firm D call. Trimming cost V 7 bases and J 8 bases, with 19 bases left between them. Germline assignment: CDR1 MDHEN and CDR2 SYDVKM. CDR3 length: 14 amino acids. The CDR3 region has the DNA TGTGCCAGCACCCCCCCGACTGGCACAAGTACGCAGTATTTT. Its protein is CASTPPTGTSTQYF. Full variable domain (outside the CDR3, taken from reference TRBV28 and TRBJ2-3): DVKVTQSSRYLVKRTGEKVFLECVQDMDHENMFWYRQDPGLGLRLIYFSYDVKMKEKGDIPEGYSVSREKKERFSLILESASTNQTSMYLCASTPPTGTSTQYFGPGTRLTVL.

This clonotype was seen more than once but under ten times. A much larger clone differs from this one at a single base, so this may be a read error. The V call is TRBV30, the J call TRBJ2-2; 10 positions match TRBD2. The germline CDR1 and CDR2 sequences are GTSNPN and SVGIG (reference sequence). The CDR3 is 14 amino acids. The CDR3 loop reads CAWSLAGASGELLF. CDR3 bases: TGTGCCTGGAGTCTAGCGGGAGCGAGCGGGGAGCTGCTTTTT.

This clonotype has at least ten counts. The chain links TRBV12-3 or TRBV12-4 to TRBJ2-3, with D possibly being TRBD1 (6 bases). The CDR3 length is 15 residues. Trimming cost V 4 bases and J 2 bases, with 13 bases left between them. CDR3 in amino acids: CASSSGTKYTDTQYF. CDR3 in DNA: TGTGCCAGCAGTTCCGGGACAAAATACACAGATACGCAGTATTTT.

On this clonotype itself: Given the absence of the conserved phenylalanine or tryptophan at the CDR3 end, a read error is likely. The rearrangement links TRBV28 to TRBJ1-1, with D possibly TRBD1 on 6 matching bases. V was shortened by 6 bases and J by 1 base, with 15 bases between the two germline ends. This CDR3 is 15 amino acids long. Looked up from germline, CDR1 is MDHEN and CDR2 is SYDVKM. This CDR3 is CASSPRAGANTEAFL. The CDR3 region has the DNA TGTGCCAGCAGCCCCCGGGCGGGGGCGAACACTGAAGCTTTCCTT.

This chain connects TRBV6-4 to TRBJ2-2; D may be TRBD2 (5 bases). Trimming stripped 7 bases from V and 3 bases from J, with 15 bases between. This CDR3 is 15 amino acids long. Germline V gives CDR1 MRHNA, CDR2 SNTAGT. The CDR3 DNA sequence: TGTGCCAGCAAAGATACGGGGTCGTACACCGGGGAGCTGTTTTTT. This encodes CASKDTGSYTGELFF.

The chain combines TRBV7-9 with TRBJ2-7; 10 nucleotides agree with TRBD1. Germline lookup yields CDR1 SEHNR and CDR2 FQNEAQ (reference sequence). The V and J ends lost 0 bases and 5 bases, in that order; junction bases with no gene match: 7. The CDR3 consists of 16 residues. The CDR3 is CASSLATGQGNHEQYF. The DNA for the CDR3 is TGTGCCAGCAGCTTAGCGACGGGACAGGGGAACCACGAGCAGTACTTC.